Each of the 27 T cell receptor beta chains below was sequenced from the same sample in a study of Graves' ophthalmopathy and Graves' hyperthyroidism. Using RNA transcripts, the TCR beta CDR3 regions were amplified. An initial RT-PCR round employing HTBI primers preceded a second-round multiplex PCR. MiXCR, run by TCRdb on the multiplex PCR reads, gives a single entry per CDR3 protein. The table shows a few hundred thousand distinct CDR3 sequences, with under 45% occurring only once. Sequenced: peripheral blood or thyroid tissue (not recorded which). These receptor sequences come from an adult man with Graves' hyperthyroidism.

Many counts were recorded for this clonotype. The V and J genes are TRBV29-1 and TRBJ2-6; D is uncertain. This CDR3 contains 16 residues. V was trimmed by 4 bases and J by 0 bases, leaving 13 bases between them. CDR1 is SQVTM, CDR2 ANQGSEA, per germline. CDR3 coding DNA: TGCAGCGTTGTCCCCCGAGACGGCTCTGGGGCCAACGTCCTGACTTTC. It codes for CSVVPRDGSGANVLTF.

The genes are TRBV6-1 and TRBJ1-1; the D gene is possibly TRBD1 (5 bases). Per the germline V gene, CDR1 is MNHNS and CDR2 is SASEGT. The CDR3 has 14 amino acids. Between the trimmed V and J ends, which lost 6 bases and 6 bases, there was a span of 17 bases. CDR3 nucleotide sequence: TGTGCCAGCAGAATGACTAGCGGGACGGCTGAAGCTTTCTTT. Translation gives CASRMTSGTAEAFF.

Many counts were recorded for this clonotype. The gene calls are TRBV7-2 and TRBJ1-2; weak D call: TRBD1 (6 bases). There are 14 residues in the CDR3. Trimming removed 5 bases from V and 4 bases from J, with 14 bases in between. CDR1 is SGHTA, CDR2 FQGNSA, per germline. The DNA for the CDR3 is TGTGCCAGCAGCCGACCTACAGGGTCCTATGGCTACACCTTC. Amino acids: CASSRPTGSYGYTF.

The chain couples TRBV30 to TRBJ1-4; perhaps TRBD1 as D (5 bases). Per germline, CDR1 GTSNPN and CDR2 SVGIG (reference sequence). The CDR3 covers 14 residues. V lost 1 base and J 8 bases, leaving 14 bases between the germline ends. As DNA, the CDR3 is TGTGCCTGGAGTGCCGGGACGAGCTGGGAAAAACTGTTTTTT. Translation: CAWSAGTSWEKLFF.

This clonotype was observed at least ten times. The CDR3 region is CSVDFDHRGIGYGYTF. CDR3 sequence (DNA): TGCAGCGTTGATTTTGATCACAGGGGAATCGGCTATGGCTACACCTTC. The chain employs TRBV29-1 and TRBJ1-2; 7 bases agree with TRBD1. The length of the CDR3 is 16 residues. With V trimmed by 3 bases and J by 4 bases, 14 bases remained unmatched. Germline V gene data show CDR1 as SQVTM and CDR2 as ANQGSEA.

The chain is built from TRBV29-1 and TRBJ2-7; 11 nucleotides agree with TRBD1. There are 16 residues in the CDR3. The V gene's germline CDR1 is SQVTM and CDR2 ANQGSEA. Trimming removed 4 bases from V and 1 base from J; junction bases left unmatched: 9. CDR3 in amino acids: CSVGDPRDRGSYEQYF. CDR3 bases: TGCAGCGTTGGAGACCCTCGGGACAGGGGGTCCTACGAGCAGTACTTC.

The V call is TRBV15, the J call TRBJ2-7, with 12 bases fitting TRBD2. The J call may be incorrect, as the DNA end agrees better with TRBJ2-1. This CDR3 comprises 15 residues. Germline-derived CDR1 and CDR2 are LNHNV and YYDKDF (reference sequence). The CDR3 coding sequence is TGTGCCACCAGCAGACTAGCGGGAGGGCCGGTTGAGCAGTTCTTC. Translation: CATSRLAGGPVEQFF.

The V call is TRBV20-1, the J call TRBJ2-7; weak D call: TRBD1 (5 bases). CDR1 and CDR2 (germline): DFQATT, SNEGSKA (reference sequence). The CDR3 is made up of 15 amino acids. V gave up 3 bases and J gave up 2 bases, with 17 bases separating them. The chain's CDR3 is CSASPSRGSAYEQYF. CDR3 nucleotide sequence: TGCAGTGCTAGTCCATCTAGGGGCAGCGCCTACGAGCAGTACTTC.

The V and J genes are TRBV19 and TRBJ2-3; 9 bases align to TRBD2. The V gene's germline CDR1 is LNHDA and CDR2 SQIVND (reference sequence). The CDR3 loop spans 17 amino acids. After removal of 3 bases from V and 6 bases from J, the junction contained 13 bases not matched to a gene. This CDR3 is CASSMSLRGRATDTQYF. The DNA for the CDR3 is TGTGCCAGTAGTATGAGTCTCCGCGGGAGGGCCACCGATACGCAGTATTTT.

This clonotype was seen at least ten times. The chain combines TRBV7-6 with TRBJ1-2; TRBD1 might be the D (5 bases). Trimming took off 4 bases at V and 5 bases at J, with 8 bases between the two ends. The CDR3 runs to 12 residues. Germline loops: CDR1 SGHVS, CDR2 FNYEAQ. CDR3 region: CASSSRGYGYTF. In DNA, the CDR3 is TGTGCCAGCAGCTCCCGGGGGTATGGCTACACCTTC.

This clonotype was found many times. The J gene is TRBJ1-1, the V gene TRBV24-1; TRBD1 is a possible D gene (6 bases). CDR1 and CDR2 (germline): KGHDR, SFDVKD. Trimming shortened V by 2 bases and J by 6 bases, and 9 bases separated the two germline ends. The CDR3 is 13 residues long. The CDR3 DNA follows: TGTGCCACCAGTGATTCCAGGACAGCTGAAGCTTTCTTT. This codes for CATSDSRTAEAFF.

This clonotype showed up many times. The chain employs TRBV7-6 and TRBJ2-7; 7 bases fit TRBD1. The V and J ends lost 5 bases and 3 bases, in that order; junction bases with no gene match: 4. The CDR3 has 13 amino acids. Germline CDR1 SGHVS, CDR2 FNYEAQ. CDR3 in DNA: TGTGCCAGCAGCCCGGACAGGTTCTACGAGCAGTACTTC. It codes for CASSPDRFYEQYF.

V is TRBV7-9 and J is TRBJ2-7; the match to TRBD1 covers 7 bases. The CDR3 runs 17 residues. Germline V gene data show CDR1 as SEHNR and CDR2 as FQNEAQ (reference sequence). V shed 3 bases, J shed 3 bases, and the junction held 14 bases outside the gene matches. The CDR3 is CASSLGQPKDVNYEQYF. As DNA, the CDR3 is TGTGCCAGCAGCTTGGGACAGCCAAAAGACGTAAACTACGAGCAGTACTTC.

The chain has TRBV6-1 and TRBJ2-7; possible D gene TRBD2, 6 bases. The CDR3 runs 18 residues. Germline CDR1 and CDR2: MNHNS and SASEGT. V was trimmed by 5 bases and J by 4 bases, leaving 27 bases between them. This chain's CDR3 is CASSSGTFPQEGLYEQYF. The CDR3 coding sequence is TGTGCCAGCAGTTCCGGGACTTTCCCCCAGGAGGGCCTTTACGAGCAGTACTTC.

For this clonotype: An end of the junction does not agree with germline; a read error may underlie this. The chain recombines TRBV7-7 with TRBJ2-5, with 7 bases lining up with TRBD1. CDR3 size: 14 residues. CDR1 is SSHAT and CDR2 is FNYEAQ in the germline V gene (reference sequence). CDR3 in amino acids: CASSVAGTEETQYF. The CDR3 DNA follows: TGTGCTAGCAGCGTTGCAGGGACAGAGGAGACCCAGTACTTC.

This clonotype was observed many times. V is TRBV7-9 and J is TRBJ1-1; unclear D gene. The CDR3 sequence is 14 residues long. CDR1 and CDR2 (germline): SEHNR, FQNEAQ (reference sequence). V gave up 5 bases and J gave up 7 bases, with 17 bases separating them. CDR3 in amino acids: CASSRSTGMVEAFF. CDR3 DNA: TGTGCCAGCAGCCGATCGACTGGGATGGTTGAAGCTTTCTTT.

This sequence joins TRBV7-9 and TRBJ2-1, with D possibly TRBD2 on 6 matching bases. In germline, CDR1 is SEHNR, CDR2 FQNEAQ (reference sequence). CDR3 length: 14 residues. The V end lost 5 bases, the J end lost 6 bases, and 14 bases lay between the germline ends. The CDR3 sequence is CASSLHQGLNEQFF. DNA of the CDR3: TGTGCCAGCAGCCTTCATCAGGGACTCAATGAGCAGTTCTTC.

The chain carries TRBV2 and TRBJ1-5, with D perhaps matching TRBD1 (6 bases). The CDR3 consists of 13 residues. In germline, CDR1 is SNHLY, CDR2 FYNNEI. V was pared by 11 bases and J by 6 bases, with 17 bases between. CDR3 bases: TGTGCCTGGGGGGGGGCGCAGGCTCAGCCCCAGCATTTT. This codes for CAWGGAQAQPQHF. The complete variable domain, with remaining parts taken from reference TRBV2 and TRBJ1-5, reads EPEVTQTPSHQVTQMGQEVILRCVPISNHLYFYWYRQILGQKVEFLVSFYNNEISEKSEIFDDQFSVERPDGSNFTLKIRSTKLEDSAMYFCAWGGAQAQPQHFGDGTRLSIL.

This rearrangement joins TRBV7-6 to TRBJ2-5, with 9 nucleotides matching TRBD1. The CDR3 is made up of 14 amino acids. Germline CDR1 SGHVS, CDR2 FNYEAQ. Germline trimming cut 5 bases from V and 4 bases from J; bases unmatched to any gene: 5. CDR3 amino acids: CASSQRQGGETQYF. The DNA of the CDR3 is TGTGCCAGCAGCCAAAGACAGGGGGGAGAGACCCAGTACTTC.

This sequence joins TRBV5-1 and TRBJ2-5; 14 bases line up with TRBD2. Per the germline V gene, CDR1 is SGHRS and CDR2 is YFSETQ. The V segment lost 1 base and the J segment 14 bases; nucleotides outside the gene matches: 7. The CDR3 has 14 residues. The CDR3 loop reads CASSLMTSGRAAYF. DNA for the CDR3: TGCGCCAGCAGCTTGATGACTAGCGGGAGGGCCGCATACTTC.

This chain connects TRBV7-9 to TRBJ1-2; D unclear. Germline V CDR1 and CDR2: SEHNR, FQNEAQ (reference sequence). The ends were cut back, 3 bases at V and 4 bases at J, with 18 bases in the middle. CDR3 length: 16 amino acids. For the CDR3, the DNA is TGTGCCAGCAGCTTTCTGTTGTCACAGCTACGCTATGGCTACACCTTC. It codes for CASSFLLSQLRYGYTF.

The genes are TRBV12-3 or TRBV12-4 and TRBJ1-5, with D unclear. Trimming took off 1 base at V and 6 bases at J, with 16 bases between the two ends. The CDR3 covers 16 residues. The CDR3 DNA sequence: TGTGCCAGCAGTTTAGGTTTACCGATCGGTAGTCAGCCCCAGCATTTT. It codes for CASSLGLPIGSQPQHF.

This chain joins TRBV11-3 and TRBJ2-1, with D perhaps assigned TRBD1 or TRBD2 (6 bases each). This CDR3 has 13 residues. CDR1 is SGHNT and CDR2 is YENEEA in the germline V gene. V was cut by 6 bases and J by 7 bases, with 13 bases left in between. CDR3 in DNA: TGTGCCAGCAGGGGGGCCGGGGGTAATGAGCAGTTCTTC. As protein: CASRGAGGNEQFF.

V is TRBV5-8 and J is TRBJ2-5, with 14 nucleotides matching TRBD2. CDR3 length: 17 amino acids. V dropped 4 bases and J dropped 5; count of bases not matched to a gene: 10. Germline V CDR1 and CDR2: SGHTS, YDEGEE. The chain's CDR3 is CASSPAPGLAGEETQYF. The CDR3, as DNA: TGTGCCAGCAGCCCGGCCCCGGGACTAGCGGGAGAGGAGACCCAGTACTTC.

This clonotype was counted a single time. The chain couples TRBV20-1 to TRBJ2-6, with TRBD2 matching over 7 bases. The CDR3 has 14 amino acids. Germline lookup yields CDR1 DFQATT and CDR2 SNEGSKA (reference sequence). Trimming took 6 bases from V and 4 from J; bases not matched to a gene: 6. CDR3 nucleotides: TGCAGTGCCAGCCCGACTAGCGGGGCCAACGTCCTGACTTTC. As protein: CSASPTSGANVLTF.

This clonotype appeared many times. The chain links TRBV12-3 or TRBV12-4 to TRBJ1-1, with a weak D call TRBD1 (6 bases). The CDR3 totals 15 residues. V was shortened by 6 bases and J by 1 base, with 15 bases between the two germline ends. CDR3 protein: CASSQDRTANTEAFF. The CDR3, as DNA: TGTGCCAGCAGCCAAGACCGGACAGCGAACACTGAAGCTTTCTTT.

This chain uses TRBV20-1 with TRBJ2-6; 10 nucleotides match TRBD1. Germline values: CDR1 DFQATT, CDR2 SNEGSKA (reference sequence). V lost 5 bases to trimming and J lost 0 bases; unmatched junction nucleotides: 10. The CDR3 totals 18 residues. This chain's CDR3 is CSASISGQGSSGANVLTF. The CDR3 DNA sequence: TGCAGTGCTTCAATATCGGGACAGGGGAGCTCTGGGGCCAACGTCCTGACTTTC.